The clone carrying this T cell receptor beta chain was picked up many times. This sample was taken from a study of T cells in Graves' hyperthyroidism and ophthalmopathy. V lost 6 bases to trimming and J lost 5 bases; unmatched junction nucleotides: 3. Germline CDR1 reads SEHNR; CDR2 reads FQNEAQ (reference sequence). There are 12 residues in the CDR3. RNA transcripts provided the source from which TCR beta CDR3 regions were amplified. HTBI primers were employed in a first-round RT-PCR of the TCR CDR3. One entry per CDR3 protein results from TCRdb running MiXCR on the multiplex PCR reads. This sample carries under 400,000 distinct CDR3 sequences, around 14% of them seen once, and the ten largest clones take about a quarter.

Sequenced: blood. This chain uses TRBV7-9 with TRBJ2-7; 8 bases match TRBD1. The sequence was collected from a woman aged 18 to 35 with Graves' hyperthyroidism that later progressed to Graves' ophthalmopathy. The CDR3 nucleotides are TGTGCCAGCAGTCAGGGGGCTGACGAGCAGTACTTC. Its translation: CASSQGADEQYF.